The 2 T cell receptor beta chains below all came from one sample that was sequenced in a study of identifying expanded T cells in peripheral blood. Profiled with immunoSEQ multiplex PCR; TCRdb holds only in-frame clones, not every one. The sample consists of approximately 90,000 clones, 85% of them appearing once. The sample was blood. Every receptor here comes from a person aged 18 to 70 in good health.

DNA of the CDR3: TGTGCCAGCAGCCTTAGCGGGGGGGCCTACAATGAGCAGTTCTTC. Translating it yields CASSLSGGAYNEQFF. The chain employs TRBV7-7 and TRBJ2-1, with TRBD2 matching over 11 bases. J was trimmed by 2 bases and V by 5 bases; bases with no gene match: 2. The CDR3 runs to 15 residues. In germline, CDR1 is SSHAT, CDR2 FNYEAQ (reference sequence).

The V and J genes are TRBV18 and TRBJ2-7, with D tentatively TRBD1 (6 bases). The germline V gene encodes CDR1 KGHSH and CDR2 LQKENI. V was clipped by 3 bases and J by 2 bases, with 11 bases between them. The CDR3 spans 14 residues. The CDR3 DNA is TGTGCCAGCTCACCGGTTGGACAGCCCTACGAGCAGTACTTC. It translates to CASSPVGQPYEQYF.